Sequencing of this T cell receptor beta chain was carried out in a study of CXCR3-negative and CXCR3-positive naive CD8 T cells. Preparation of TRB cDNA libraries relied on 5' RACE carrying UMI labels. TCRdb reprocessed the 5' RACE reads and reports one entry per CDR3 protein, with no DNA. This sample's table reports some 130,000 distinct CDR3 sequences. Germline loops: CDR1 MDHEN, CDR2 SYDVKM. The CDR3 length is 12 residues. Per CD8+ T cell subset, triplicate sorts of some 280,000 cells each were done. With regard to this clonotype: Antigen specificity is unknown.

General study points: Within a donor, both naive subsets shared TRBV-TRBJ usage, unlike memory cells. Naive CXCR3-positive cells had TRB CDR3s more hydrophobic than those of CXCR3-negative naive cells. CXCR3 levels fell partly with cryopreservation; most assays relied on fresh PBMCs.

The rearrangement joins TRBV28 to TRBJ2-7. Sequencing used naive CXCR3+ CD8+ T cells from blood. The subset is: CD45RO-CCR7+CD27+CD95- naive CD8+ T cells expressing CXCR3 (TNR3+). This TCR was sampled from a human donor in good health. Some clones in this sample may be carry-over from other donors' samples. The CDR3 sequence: CASNAGSYEQYF.